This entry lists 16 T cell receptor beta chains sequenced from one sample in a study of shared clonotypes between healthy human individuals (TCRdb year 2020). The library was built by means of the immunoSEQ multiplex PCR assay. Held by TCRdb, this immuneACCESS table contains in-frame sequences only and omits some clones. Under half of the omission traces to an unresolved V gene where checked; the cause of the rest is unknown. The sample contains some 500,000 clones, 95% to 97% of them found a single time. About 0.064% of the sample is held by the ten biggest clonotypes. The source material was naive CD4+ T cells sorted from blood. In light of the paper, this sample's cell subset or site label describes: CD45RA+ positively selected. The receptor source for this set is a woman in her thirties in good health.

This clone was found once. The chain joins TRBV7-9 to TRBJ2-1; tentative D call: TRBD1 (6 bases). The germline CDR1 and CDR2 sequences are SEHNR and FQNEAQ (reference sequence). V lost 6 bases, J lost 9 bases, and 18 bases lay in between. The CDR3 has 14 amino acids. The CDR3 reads CASRTFHRVPEQFF. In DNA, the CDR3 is TGTGCCAGCAGAACTTTCCACAGGGTCCCTGAGCAGTTCTTC. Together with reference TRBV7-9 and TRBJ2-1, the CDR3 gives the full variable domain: DTGVSQNPRHKITKRGQNVTFRCDPISEHNRLYWYRQTLGQGPEFLTYFQNEAQLEKSRLLSDRFSAERPKGSFSTLEIQRTEQGDSAMYLCASRTFHRVPEQFFGPGTRLTVL.

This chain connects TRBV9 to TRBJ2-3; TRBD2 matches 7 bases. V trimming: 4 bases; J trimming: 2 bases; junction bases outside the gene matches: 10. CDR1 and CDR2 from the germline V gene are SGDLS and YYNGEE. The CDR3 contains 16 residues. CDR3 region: CASSPLAGPDTDTQYF. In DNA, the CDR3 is TGTGCCAGCAGCCCCTTAGCGGGCCCCGACACAGATACGCAGTATTTT. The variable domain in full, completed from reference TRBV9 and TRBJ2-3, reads DSGVTQTPKHLITATGQRVTLRCSPRSGDLSVYWYQQSLDQGLQFLIQYYNGEERAKGNILERFSAQQFPDLHSELNLSSLELGDSALYFCASSPLAGPDTDTQYFGPGTRLTVL.

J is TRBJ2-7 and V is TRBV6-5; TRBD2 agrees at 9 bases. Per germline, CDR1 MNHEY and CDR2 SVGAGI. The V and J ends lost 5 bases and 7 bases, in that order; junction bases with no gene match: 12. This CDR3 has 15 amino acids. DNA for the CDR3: TGTGCCAGCAGTCCACTGGCGGGAGGGGTCGCGGAGCAGTACTTC. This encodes CASSPLAGGVAEQYF.

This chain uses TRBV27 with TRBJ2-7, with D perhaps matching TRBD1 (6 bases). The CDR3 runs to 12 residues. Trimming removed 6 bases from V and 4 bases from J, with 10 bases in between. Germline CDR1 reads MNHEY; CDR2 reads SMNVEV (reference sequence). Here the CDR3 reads CASRDRRYEQYF. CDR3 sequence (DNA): TGTGCCAGCAGGGACAGACGATACGAGCAGTACTTC.

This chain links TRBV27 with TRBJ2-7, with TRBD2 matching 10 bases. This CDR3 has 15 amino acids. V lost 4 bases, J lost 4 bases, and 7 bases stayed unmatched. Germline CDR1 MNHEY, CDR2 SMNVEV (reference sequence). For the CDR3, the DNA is TGTGCCAGCAGTTACAAAACTAGCGGGAAGTACGAGCAGTACTTC. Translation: CASSYKTSGKYEQYF.

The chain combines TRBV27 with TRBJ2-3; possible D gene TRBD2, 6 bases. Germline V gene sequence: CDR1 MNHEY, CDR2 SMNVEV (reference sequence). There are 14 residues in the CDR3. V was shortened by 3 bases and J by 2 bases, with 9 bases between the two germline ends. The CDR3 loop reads CASSLVLATDTQYF. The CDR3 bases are TGTGCCAGCAGTTTGGTACTAGCCACAGATACGCAGTATTTT.

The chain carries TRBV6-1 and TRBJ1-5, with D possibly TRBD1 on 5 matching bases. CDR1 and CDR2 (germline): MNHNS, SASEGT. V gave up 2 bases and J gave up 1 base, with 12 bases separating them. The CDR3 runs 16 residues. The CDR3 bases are TGTGCCAGCAGTGAACGTGGGTGGGGGAGCAATCAGCCCCAGCATTTT. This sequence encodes CASSERGWGSNQPQHF.

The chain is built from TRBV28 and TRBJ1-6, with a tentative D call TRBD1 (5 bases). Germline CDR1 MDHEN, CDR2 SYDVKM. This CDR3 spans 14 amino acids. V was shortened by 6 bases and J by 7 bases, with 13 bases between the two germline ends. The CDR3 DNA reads TGTGCCAGCAGGCCCGCAAGGGGAAATTCACCCCTCCACTTT. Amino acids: CASRPARGNSPLHF.

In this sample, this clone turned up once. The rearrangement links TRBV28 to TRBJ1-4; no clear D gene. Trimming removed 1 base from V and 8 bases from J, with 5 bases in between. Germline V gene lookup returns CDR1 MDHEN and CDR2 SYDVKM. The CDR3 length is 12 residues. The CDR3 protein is CASSLSIEKLFF. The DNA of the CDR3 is TGTGCCAGCAGTTTATCCATAGAAAAACTGTTTTTT.

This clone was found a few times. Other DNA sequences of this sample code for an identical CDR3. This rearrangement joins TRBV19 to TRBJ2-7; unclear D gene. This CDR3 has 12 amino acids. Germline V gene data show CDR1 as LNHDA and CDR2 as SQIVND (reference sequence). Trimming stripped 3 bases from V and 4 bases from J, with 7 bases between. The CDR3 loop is CASSMKGYEQYF. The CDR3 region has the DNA TGTGCCAGTAGTATGAAGGGATACGAGCAGTACTTC.

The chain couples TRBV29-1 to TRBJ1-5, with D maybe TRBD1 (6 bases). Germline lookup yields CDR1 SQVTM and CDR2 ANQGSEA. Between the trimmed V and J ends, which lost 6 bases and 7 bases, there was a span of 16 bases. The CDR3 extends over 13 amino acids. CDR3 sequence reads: CSVATYREQPQHF. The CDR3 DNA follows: TGCAGCGTCGCAACATACAGGGAGCAGCCCCAGCATTTT.

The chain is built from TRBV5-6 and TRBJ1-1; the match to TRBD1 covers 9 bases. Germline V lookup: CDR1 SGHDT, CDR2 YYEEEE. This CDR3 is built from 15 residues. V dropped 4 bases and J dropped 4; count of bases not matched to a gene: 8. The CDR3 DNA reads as TGTGCCAGCAGCCATGGGACAGGGTTGCGCACTGAAGCTTTCTTT. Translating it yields CASSHGTGLRTEAFF.

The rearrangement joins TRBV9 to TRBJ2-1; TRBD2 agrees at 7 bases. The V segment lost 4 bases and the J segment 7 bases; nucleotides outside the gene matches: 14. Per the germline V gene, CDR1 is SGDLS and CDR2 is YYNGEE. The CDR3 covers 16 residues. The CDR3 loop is CASSPRPTGRMNEQFF. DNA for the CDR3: TGTGCCAGCAGCCCGCGTCCCACCGGGAGGATGAATGAGCAGTTCTTC.

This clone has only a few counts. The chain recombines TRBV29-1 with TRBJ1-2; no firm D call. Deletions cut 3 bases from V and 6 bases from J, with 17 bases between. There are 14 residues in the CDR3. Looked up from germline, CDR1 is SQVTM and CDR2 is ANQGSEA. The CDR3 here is CSVEEPTGINGYTF. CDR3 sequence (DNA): TGCAGCGTTGAGGAGCCGACGGGGATAAATGGCTACACCTTC.

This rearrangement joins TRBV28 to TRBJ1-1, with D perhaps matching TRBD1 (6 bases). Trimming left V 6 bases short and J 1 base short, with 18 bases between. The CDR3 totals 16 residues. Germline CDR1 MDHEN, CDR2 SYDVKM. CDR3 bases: TGTGCCAGCAGGCAGGGGTGGTGGAACAAGAACACTGAAGCTTTCTTT. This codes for CASRQGWWNKNTEAFF. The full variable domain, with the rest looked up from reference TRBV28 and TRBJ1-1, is DVKVTQSSRYLVKRTGEKVFLECVQDMDHENMFWYRQDPGLGLRLIYFSYDVKMKEKGDIPEGYSVSREKKERFSLILESASTNQTSMYLCASRQGWWNKNTEAFFGQGTRLTVV.

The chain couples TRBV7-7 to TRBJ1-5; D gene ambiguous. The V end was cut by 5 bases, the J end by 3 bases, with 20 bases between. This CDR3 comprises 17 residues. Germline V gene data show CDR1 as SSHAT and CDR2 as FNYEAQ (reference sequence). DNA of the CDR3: TGTGCCAGCAGCCACCCTACGGCGCAGGACCTCAATCAGCCCCAGCATTTT. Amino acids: CASSHPTAQDLNQPQHF.